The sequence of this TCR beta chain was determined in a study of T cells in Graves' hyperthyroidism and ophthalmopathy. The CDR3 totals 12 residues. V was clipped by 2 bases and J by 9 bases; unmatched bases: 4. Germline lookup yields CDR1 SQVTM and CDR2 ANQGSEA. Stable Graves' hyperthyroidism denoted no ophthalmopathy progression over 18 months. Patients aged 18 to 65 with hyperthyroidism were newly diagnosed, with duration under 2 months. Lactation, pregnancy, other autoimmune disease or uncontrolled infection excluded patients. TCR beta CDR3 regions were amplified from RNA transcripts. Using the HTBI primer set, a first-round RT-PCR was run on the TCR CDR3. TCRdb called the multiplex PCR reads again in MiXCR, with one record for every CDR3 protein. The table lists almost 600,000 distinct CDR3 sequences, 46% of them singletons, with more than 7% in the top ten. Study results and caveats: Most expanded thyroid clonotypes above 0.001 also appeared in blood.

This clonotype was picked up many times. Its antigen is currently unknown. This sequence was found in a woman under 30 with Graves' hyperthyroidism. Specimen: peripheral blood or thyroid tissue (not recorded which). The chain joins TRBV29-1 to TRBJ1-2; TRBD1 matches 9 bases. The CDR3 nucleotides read TGCAGCGTTGAAAGGGACAGGGAAAGCTACACCTTC. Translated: CSVERDRESYTF.